The present T cell receptor beta chain was sequenced within a study of blood T cell repertoires in COVID-19. Study background: Acute-phase and convalescent COVID-19 samples originated in the United States, Italy and Spain. T cells, B-cell-depleted T cells, or PBMCs supplied cDNA or gDNA.

In the study's own analysis: Amplification with reference gene primers provided the estimates of nucleated cell counts. Using immunoSEQ multiplex PCR, the repertoire was profiled, and TCRdb retains in-frame clones only, with some absent. V and J calls and clone size are copied from that table; D and trimming were computed from the DNA. The repertoire has around 99,000 clones, over 80% of them found once; the top ten carry less than 1.5%. Germline CDR1 reads SGHNT; CDR2 reads YENEEA. V lost 5 bases and J 0 bases, leaving 9 bases between the germline ends. The CDR3 spans 14 residues. What was sequenced was peripheral blood. The V and J genes are TRBV11-3 and TRBJ2-3, with D unclear. This receptor was taken from a woman younger than 45 with acute or convalescent COVID-19. CDR3 nucleotide sequence: TGTGCCAGCAGCCCCCTTTATAGCACAGATACGCAGTATTTT. It translates to CASSPLYSTDTQYF.